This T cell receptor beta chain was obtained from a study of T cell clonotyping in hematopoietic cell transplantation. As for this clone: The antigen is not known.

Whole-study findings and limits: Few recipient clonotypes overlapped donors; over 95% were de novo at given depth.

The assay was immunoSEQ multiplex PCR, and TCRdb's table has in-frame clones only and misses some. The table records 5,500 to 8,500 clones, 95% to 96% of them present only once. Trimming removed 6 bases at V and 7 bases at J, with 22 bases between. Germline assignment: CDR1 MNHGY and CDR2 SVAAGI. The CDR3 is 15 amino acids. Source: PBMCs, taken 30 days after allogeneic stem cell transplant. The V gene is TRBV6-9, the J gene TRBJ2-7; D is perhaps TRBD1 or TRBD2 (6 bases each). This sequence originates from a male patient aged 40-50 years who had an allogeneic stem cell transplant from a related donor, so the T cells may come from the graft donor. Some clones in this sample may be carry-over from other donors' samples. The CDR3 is CASRYTPGGLWEQYF. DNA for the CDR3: TGTGCCAGCAGGTACACCCCCGGGGGCTTGTGGGAGCAGTACTTC.